Reported below is one T cell receptor (beta chain). The CDR3 consists of 14 residues. V was cut by 0 bases and J by 8 bases, with 13 bases left in between. Germline V gene data show CDR1 as MNHEY and CDR2 as SVGAGI. This sample stems from a study of blood T cell repertoires in COVID-19. Data came from immunoSEQ multiplex PCR; TCRdb stores just in-frame clones and leaves some out. The top ten hold around 3.9% of the sample, which has some 300,000 clones, 85% to 95% seen once. What was sequenced was PBMCs or T cells enriched from blood (not recorded which). The rearrangement uses TRBV6-5 and TRBJ1-1; D gene ambiguous. The source is a woman between 25 and 40 years old who had been exposed to COVID-19. The CDR3 coding sequence is TGTGCCAGCAGTTACTCTGACACCGGCAACGAAGCTTTCTTT. It translates to CASSYSDTGNEAFF.